These 12 T cell receptor beta chains were sequenced from one sample in a study of shared T cell receptors in the human thymus. Method: immunoSEQ multiplex PCR; TCRdb's copy keeps in-frame clones and lacks some. The sample shows approximately 490,000 clones, more than 75% of them seen only once. The data also belong to a second study, concerning human thymus T cells.

The source material was thymocytes. Source of these receptors: a boy less than two years old with a congenital heart defect.

This sequence joins TRBV16 and TRBJ2-2, with TRBD2 matching 10 bases. The CDR3 length is 18 residues. The junction had 16 bases not matched to a gene; V was cut back by 7 bases and J by 5 bases. Germline CDR1 is KGHSY and CDR2 is FQNENV. In nucleotides, the CDR3 is TGTGCCAGCATCCATGGGACTAGCGTCACAAAGGGGACCGGGGAGCTGTTTTTT. Encoded protein: CASIHGTSVTKGTGELFF.

The gene calls are TRBV7-2 and TRBJ2-7, with D possibly TRBD2 on 5 matching bases. The germline CDR1 and CDR2 sequences are SGHTA and FQGNSA. Trimming cost V 5 bases and J 3 bases, with 23 bases left between them. The CDR3 totals 17 residues. The CDR3 loop is CASSPKGRYTAGYEQYF. CDR3 nucleotide sequence: TGTGCCAGCAGCCCCAAGGGCAGGTACACGGCGGGCTACGAGCAGTACTTC. Drawing the rest from reference TRBV7-2 and TRBJ2-7, the complete variable domain is GAGVSQSPSNKVTEKGKDVELRCDPISGHTALYWYRQSLGQGLEFLIYFQGNSAPDKSGLPSDRFSAERTGGSVSTLTIQRTQQEDSAVYLCASSPKGRYTAGYEQYFGPGTRLTVT.

The chain has TRBV4-1 and TRBJ2-3, with 10 bases that match TRBD2. This CDR3 is 19 amino acids long. Unmatched junction bases numbered 9, after V lost 0 bases and J lost 0 bases. Per germline, CDR1 MGHRA and CDR2 YSYEKL. CDR3 region: CASSQDLLAGIPSTDTQYF. CDR3 DNA: TGCGCCAGCAGCCAAGATCTACTAGCGGGGATTCCTAGCACAGATACGCAGTATTTT.

V is TRBV27 and J is TRBJ2-1, with TRBD2 identical over 12 bases. The CDR3 has 16 amino acids. J was trimmed by 7 bases and V by 4 bases; bases with no gene match: 8. Germline CDR1 is MNHEY and CDR2 is SMNVEV (reference sequence). The CDR3 nucleotides are TGTGCCAGCAGTTCACAGCGGACTAGCGGGAAGAATGAGCAGTTCTTC. As protein: CASSSQRTSGKNEQFF.

This clone was counted only a few times. The chain couples TRBV5-1 to TRBJ2-1, with TRBD2 matching over 9 bases. Per germline, CDR1 SGHRS and CDR2 YFSETQ. The CDR3 totals 17 residues. The ends lost 6 bases at V and 7 bases at J; junction bases unmatched: 17. CDR3 in DNA: TGCGCCAGCACCCGCTCCCTCCGGCGGGAGGGCCTAAATGAGCAGTTCTTC. Protein product: CASTRSLRREGLNEQFF.

This clone was seen a few times. The V and J genes are TRBV7-2 and TRBJ2-5; the match to TRBD1 covers 10 bases. Germline trimming cut 5 bases from V and 6 bases from J; bases unmatched to any gene: 12. This CDR3 spans 16 amino acids. Germline V gene data show CDR1 as SGHTA and CDR2 as FQGNSA. CDR3 DNA sequence: TGTGCCAGCAGCCCCGACGGGACAGGGGCCACGCAGACCCAGTACTTC. Protein product: CASSPDGTGATQTQYF.

This chain joins TRBV5-6 and TRBJ2-3; the D gene is possibly TRBD2 (5 bases). This CDR3 has 17 amino acids. V was cut by 4 bases and J by 2 bases, with 20 bases left in between. Germline V gene data show CDR1 as SGHDT and CDR2 as YYEEEE. CDR3 DNA: TGTGCCAGCAGCCAACCGGTCGGGGAATCTACCACAGATACGCAGTATTTT. Residues: CASSQPVGESTTDTQYF. The complete variable domain, with remaining parts taken from reference TRBV5-6 and TRBJ2-3, reads DAGVTQSPTHLIKTRGQQVTLRCSPKSGHDTVSWYQQALGQGPQFIFQYYEEEERQRGNFPDRFSGHQFPNYSSELNVNALLLGDSALYLCASSQPVGESTTDTQYFGPGTRLTVL.

The chain carries TRBV14 and TRBJ1-1; perhaps TRBD1 as D (5 bases). CDR1 and CDR2 (germline): SGHDN, FVKESK. The length of the CDR3 is 18 residues. The ends were cut back, 4 bases at V and 0 bases at J, with 21 bases in the middle. The CDR3 loop is CASSRQSGLYDMNTEAFF. In DNA, the CDR3 is TGTGCCAGCAGCCGACAGTCTGGTCTTTATGACATGAACACTGAAGCTTTCTTT.

The chain combines TRBV27 with TRBJ2-7; D is ambiguous. The V end lost 6 bases, the J end lost 2 bases, and 11 bases lay between the germline ends. Germline V CDR1 and CDR2: MNHEY, SMNVEV (reference sequence). The CDR3 runs to 13 residues. CDR3 DNA: TGTGCCAGCAGCCCCTCGGTAGCCTACGAGCAGTACTTC. Amino acid sequence: CASSPSVAYEQYF.

The CDR3 is CASSYSAGRPYEQYF. CDR3 DNA sequence: TGTGCCAGCAGTTACTCCGCAGGTCGGCCCTACGAGCAGTACTTC. The chain uses TRBV6-5 and TRBJ2-7, with D unclear. CDR1 is MNHEY and CDR2 is SVGAGI in the germline V gene. This CDR3 is 15 amino acids long. V was pared by 0 bases and J by 2 bases, with 11 bases between.

This chain joins TRBV28 and TRBJ1-3; D is perhaps TRBD1 (6 bases). Germline values: CDR1 MDHEN, CDR2 SYDVKM. The CDR3 is made up of 13 amino acids. Deletions cut 6 bases from V and 2 bases from J, with 8 bases between. CDR3 region: CASRAGAGNTIYF. The CDR3 nucleotides are TGTGCCAGCAGGGCAGGGGCTGGAAACACCATATATTTT.

The chain combines TRBV6-5 with TRBJ2-5; D is possibly TRBD2 (6 bases). The CDR3 consists of 14 residues. V lost 5 bases to trimming and J lost 3 bases, with 13 bases between them. The germline V gene has CDR1 MNHEY and CDR2 SVGAGI. The CDR3 coding sequence is TGTGCCAGCAGTAAGACTAGGGCGGAAGAGACCCAGTACTTC. It specifies CASSKTRAEETQYF.